The rows below give T cell receptor beta chains drawn from one sample of a study of tumor-infiltrating lymphocytes in oesophageal squamous cell carcinoma. TCRdb reanalysed the PCR reads using MiXCR and keeps one entry per CDR3 protein. The table shows 9,500 to 13,000 distinct CDR3 sequences, with around three fifths occurring only once. Sequencing input: esophageal tumor tissue. All receptors come from a male donor with esophageal squamous cell carcinoma. The CDR3 runs from the conserved cysteine through the conserved F or W. A D gene is named only where the DNA matches it firmly. Clone size appears in some rows only: once, few, many, or a class for an expanded clone.

J gene | V gene | D gene | clone size | CDR3 DNA | CDR3 protein
TRBJ1-1 | TRBV15 | . | . | TGTGCCACCAGCGGGCCAGCCTACGGCACTGAAGCTTTCTTT | CATSGPAYGTEAFF
TRBJ2-1 | TRBV7-6 | TRBD1 | few | TGTGCCAGCAGCTGGACAGGGGGCGCCCACAATGAGCAGTTCTTC | CASSWTGGAHNEQFF
TRBJ2-5 | TRBV7-8 | . | large | TGTGCCAGCAGCATAATCCAATACAGGGGCGGGGAAGAGACCCAGTACTTC | CASSIIQYRGGEETQYF
TRBJ2-7 | TRBV5-1 | . | medium-sized | TGCGCCAGCAGCTTGGGCGACTACGAGCAGTACTTC | CASSLGDYEQYF
TRBJ2-1 | TRBV4-1 | . | . | TGCGCCAGCAGCCAAGACAGGGAGTGCCAGTTCTTC | CASSQDRECQFF
TRBJ2-7 | TRBV7-9 | TRBD2 | . | TGTGCCAGCAGCCCAGCGGGGGAGGGGCGGGACTCCTACGAGCAGTACTTC | CASSPAGEGRDSYEQYF
TRBJ2-7 | TRBV11-3 | . | . | TGTGCCAGCAGCTTCTGCGAGCAGTACTTC | CASSFCEQYF
TRBJ2-7 | TRBV7-2 | TRBD1 | . | TGTGCCAGCAGCCGGGGACAGACCTACGAGCAGTACTTC | CASSRGQTYEQYF
TRBJ2-3 | TRBV4-2 | TRBD2 | many | TGTGCCAGCAGCCAGAGGACTAGCGGGAGTGCAGATACGCAGTATTTT | CASSQRTSGSADTQYF
TRBJ2-7 | TRBV7-2 | . | . | TGTGCCAGCAGCTTAACTCCGGGATCCTCCTACGAGCAGTACTTC | CASSLTPGSSYEQYF